This is a list of T cell receptor beta chains from one sample in a study of T cell responses to AZD1222 COVID-19 vaccine. Clones were read by immunoSEQ multiplex PCR, and TCRdb kept only the in-frame ones, dropping some. The table shows about 79,000 clones, with 80% to 90% occurring only once. The material sequenced was peripheral blood, taken 28 days after the second AZD1222 dose. The receptor source for this set is an adult who received the AZD1222 COVID-19 vaccine. Both conserved end residues are part of each CDR3. A D gene is named only where the DNA matches it firmly. Clone size is shown for a subset of rows, as once, few, many or a class of expanded clone.

d_call	v_call	clone_size	j_call	cdr3_nt	cdr3_aa
TRBD2	TRBV7-2	.	TRBJ2-5	TGTGCCAGCAGCTTAAATGCGGGAGTGGTGACCCAGTACTTC	CASSLNAGVVTQYF
TRBD1	TRBV5-1	.	TRBJ1-1	TGCGCCAGCAGCTTACGACAGGGTGGAGCTGAAGCTTTCTTT	CASSLRQGGAEAFF
TRBD1	TRBV29-1	few	TRBJ2-7	TGCAGCGTTGCCCGAGACGCCGGGACAGGGCTCCACGAGCAGTACTTC	CSVARDAGTGLHEQYF
.	TRBV5-1	.	TRBJ2-7	TGCGCCAGCAGCCTGGTTTTTGGGGGAGGATTCACCTACGAGCAGTACTTC	CASSLVFGGGFTYEQYF
.	TRBV10-2	.	TRBJ1-1	TGCGCCAGCAGTCCTCGTGACAACACTGAAGCTTTCTTT	CASSPRDNTEAFF
.	TRBV3-1/TRBV3-2	once	TRBJ1-5	TGTGCCAGCAGCCAAGATAGCAATCAGCCCCAGCATTTT	CASSQDSNQPQHF
TRBD1	TRBV12-3/TRBV12-4	.	TRBJ2-1	TGTGCCAGCACCGAGCAGGGGGATAATGAGCAGTTCTTC	CASTEQGDNEQFF
.	TRBV5-6	.	TRBJ2-1	TGTGCCAGCAGCCCGCAGGGGCTAACTACTCCTAATGAGCAGTTCTTC	CASSPQGLTTPNEQFF
.	TRBV29-1	.	TRBJ2-5	TGCAGCGCCCTTGAGCGAGAAGAGACCCAGTACTTC	CSALEREETQYF
TRBD1	TRBV5-8	.	TRBJ1-4	TGTGCCAGCAGCTTCGCAGGGGGAACTAATGAAAAACTGTTTTTT	CASSFAGGTNEKLFF
TRBD2	TRBV5-1	once	TRBJ2-3	TGCGCCAGCAGCGCCGGGACTAGCGGGAGGGATACGCAGTATTTT	CASSAGTSGRDTQYF
.	TRBV5-6	few	TRBJ1-6	TGTGCCAGCAGCTTGGGATGGTCACCCCTCCACTTT	CASSLGWSPLHF
.	TRBV7-6	.	TRBJ2-2	TGTGCCAGCAGCTTAGCAGGAGTCACCGGGGAGCTGTTTTTT	CASSLAGVTGELFF
.	TRBV21-1	.	TRBJ2-3	TGTGCCAGCAGCTCCAAAGGCGGAACCCCGTGGAAAGATACGCAGTATTTT	CASSSKGGTPWKDTQYF
.	TRBV5-5	few	TRBJ2-2	TGTGCCAGCGTCTTAATGCGGGACTTATCGAACACCGGGGAGCTGTTTTTT	CASVLMRDLSNTGELFF
.	TRBV5-4	.	TRBJ1-2	TGTGCCAGCAGCTTGGGGGATCCTCTAGGCTATGGCTACACCTTC	CASSLGDPLGYGYTF
.	TRBV11-2	.	TRBJ2-1	TGTGCCAGCAGCTTGGGCTCCTACAATGAGCAGTTCTTC	CASSLGSYNEQFF
.	TRBV19	.	TRBJ2-2	TGTGCCAGTAGACCCCCGGGACCTAGGGTATTAGCCGGGGAGCTGTTTTTT	CASRPPGPRVLAGELFF
.	TRBV5-1	.	TRBJ2-5	TGCGCCAGCAGCTCCGGACTGGGCTTGGAGACCCAGTACTTC	CASSSGLGLETQYF
.	TRBV7-2	.	TRBJ1-3	TGTGCCAGCAGCTTAGAGGGGTATGGAAACACCATATATTTT	CASSLEGYGNTIYF
.	TRBV5-1	.	TRBJ1-2	TGCGCCAGCAGCTTGGTTTTGGGGGCAGATGGCTACACCTTC	CASSLVLGADGYTF
.	TRBV28	.	TRBJ1-2	TGTGCCAGCAGTCAAGCCGGCGGGGCGCACTATGGCTACACCTTC	CASSQAGGAHYGYTF
.	TRBV9	.	TRBJ2-1	TGTGCCAGCAGCGAGCAGGGGGAGGGCCGCTTTGAGCAGTTCTTC	CASSEQGEGRFEQFF
.	TRBV19	.	TRBJ2-1	TGTGCCAGTAGTATACGAACGACGTCCCGCTCCTACAATGAGCAGTTCTTC	CASSIRTTSRSYNEQFF
TRBD2	TRBV4-1	.	TRBJ2-7	TGCGCCAGCAGCCAAGATCGCGGGAGGTCCTACGAGCAGTACTTC	CASSQDRGRSYEQYF
TRBD2	TRBV7-8	.	TRBJ2-2	TGTGCCAGCAGCTTACGTGGGAGGGCCAACGGGGAGCTGTTTTTT	CASSLRGRANGELFF
.	TRBV18	.	TRBJ1-6	TGTGCCAGCTCACTGGGCCCTTTGGATTCACCCCTCCACTTT	CASSLGPLDSPLHF
.	TRBV18	.	TRBJ1-4	TGTGCCAGCTCACCATCAGGGCGGAATGAAAAACTGTTTTTT	CASSPSGRNEKLFF
.	TRBV7-9	.	TRBJ2-2	TGTGCCAGCACGTGGGGCACCGGGGAGCTGTTTTTT	CASTWGTGELFF
TRBD2	TRBV5-1	.	TRBJ2-1	TGCGCCAGCAGCTTGGGACTAGCGGGAATGAATGAGCAGTTCTTC	CASSLGLAGMNEQFF
TRBD1	TRBV25-1	.	TRBJ2-7	TGTGCCAGCAGTAAACCGGGACAGGGCAACGAGCAGTACTTC	CASSKPGQGNEQYF
.	TRBV4-3	.	TRBJ2-7	TGCGCCAGCAGCCAAGCTCTAGTCTACGAGCAGTACTTC	CASSQALVYEQYF
.	TRBV5-1	.	TRBJ1-1	TGCGCCAGCAGCCTCAGGCCTAGCTTGAACACTGAAGCTTTCTTT	CASSLRPSLNTEAFF
.	TRBV18	.	TRBJ1-5	TGTGCCAGCTCACCACAGGGAGGCAATCAGCCCCAGCATTTT	CASSPQGGNQPQHF
.	TRBV27	.	TRBJ2-7	TGTGCCAGCAGCCAGACCGCCCATACTAGATCGGTGCAGTACTTC	CASSQTAHTRSVQYF
TRBD1	TRBV19	.	TRBJ2-7	TGTGCCAGTAGTATCTCCTCGGGACAGGGGTGGAAGCAGTACTTC	CASSISSGQGWKQYF
.	TRBV28	.	TRBJ2-7	TGTGCCAGCAGGGGAGGGGGGGACTTCTCCTACGAGCAGTACTTC	CASRGGGDFSYEQYF
.	TRBV19	once	TRBJ1-2	TGTGCCAGTAGCCGTGAGGTGGGGAATGGCTACACCTTC	CASSREVGNGYTF
.	TRBV9	few	TRBJ2-3	TGTGCCAGCAGCGTAGGGCTAGCGCGAGTAGATACGCAGTATTTT	CASSVGLARVDTQYF
.	TRBV7-6	.	TRBJ1-2	TGTGCCAGCAGCGATGTCGGGGGGTATGGCTACACCTTC	CASSDVGGYGYTF
.	TRBV12-3/TRBV12-4	.	TRBJ1-4	TGTGCCAGCAGTTTGAGGACTAATGAAAAACTGTTTTTT	CASSLRTNEKLFF
.	TRBV29-1	.	TRBJ1-1	TGCAGCGCTGCTAGGGGGGCGGTAACTGAAGCTTTCTTT	CSAARGAVTEAFF
TRBD1	TRBV11-2	.	TRBJ2-7	TGTGCCAGCAGCTTAGGCGGGACAGGGGCCTACGAGCAGTACTTC	CASSLGGTGAYEQYF
.	TRBV5-4	once	TRBJ1-3	TGTGCCAGCAGCGGGTCTTCTGGAAACACCATATATTTT	CASSGSSGNTIYF
.	TRBV7-8	.	TRBJ2-1	TGTGCCAGCAGCCGTAGCGGCAATGAGCAGTTCTTC	CASSRSGNEQFF
.	TRBV10-2	.	TRBJ1-2	TGCGCCAGCAGTGAGTCGAGAGGGTCTTGGAACTATGGCTACACCTTC	CASSESRGSWNYGYTF
TRBD2	TRBV4-2	few	TRBJ2-2	TGTGCCAGCAGCCCACCTGGGACAGCTGGACTAGCGGGAGGGCCGGACACCGGGGAGCTGTTTTTT	CASSPPGTAGLAGGPDTGELFF
.	TRBV19	.	TRBJ2-1	TGTGCCAGTAGTATTCGGGGGCCGAATGAGCAGTTCTTC	CASSIRGPNEQFF
.	TRBV10-2	.	TRBJ1-5	TGCGCCAGCAGTGAGCTGACAATCGGCAATCAGCCCCAGCATTTT	CASSELTIGNQPQHF
.	TRBV3-1/TRBV3-2	.	TRBJ1-5	TGTGCCAGCAGCCAAGGGTCCCCGCTGCAGCCCCAGCATTTT	CASSQGSPLQPQHF
.	TRBV30	.	TRBJ1-1	TGTGCCTGGCAAGGGGGAGTGGGGAACACTGAAGCTTTCTTT	CAWQGGVGNTEAFF
TRBD2	TRBV11-2	many	TRBJ2-1	TGTGCCAGCAGCTCCTTCCTAGCGGGAGAGGACGGTGAGCAGTTCTTC	CASSSFLAGEDGEQFF
.	TRBV9	.	TRBJ1-3	TGTGCCAGCAGCGTAGCTGGGAGGCTAGGGTTGTCAGGAAACACCATATATTTT	CASSVAGRLGLSGNTIYF
.	TRBV2	once	TRBJ2-2	TGTGCCAGCAGTGAACTACCCGGGGCCTTCGGGGAGCTGTTTTTT	CASSELPGAFGELFF
.	TRBV2	.	TRBJ2-1	TGTGCCAGCAGGGGGACTGCGAACAATGAGCAGTTCTTC	CASRGTANNEQFF